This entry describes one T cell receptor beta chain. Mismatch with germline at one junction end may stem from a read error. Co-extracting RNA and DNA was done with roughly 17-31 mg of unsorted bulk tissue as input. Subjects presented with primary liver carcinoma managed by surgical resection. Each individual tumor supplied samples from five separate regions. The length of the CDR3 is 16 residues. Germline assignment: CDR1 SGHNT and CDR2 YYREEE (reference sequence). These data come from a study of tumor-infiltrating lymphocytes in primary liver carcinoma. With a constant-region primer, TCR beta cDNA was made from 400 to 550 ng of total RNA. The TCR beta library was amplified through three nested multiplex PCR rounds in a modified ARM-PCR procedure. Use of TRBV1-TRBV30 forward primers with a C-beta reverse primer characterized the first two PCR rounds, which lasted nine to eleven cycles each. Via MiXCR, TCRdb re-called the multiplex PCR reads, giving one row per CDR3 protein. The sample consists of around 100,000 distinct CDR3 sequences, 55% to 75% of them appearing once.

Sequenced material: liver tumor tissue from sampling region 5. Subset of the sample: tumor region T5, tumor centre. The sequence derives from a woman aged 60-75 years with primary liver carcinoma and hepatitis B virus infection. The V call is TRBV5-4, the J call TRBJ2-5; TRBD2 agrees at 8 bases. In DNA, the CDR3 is TGTGTCAGCAGCTCTCCGGGACTAGTGGAACAAGAGACCCAGTACTTC. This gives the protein CVSSSPGLVEQETQYF.